The sequence of this T cell receptor beta chain was determined in a study of Tregs in tolerant kidney transplant recipients. Whole-study results and caveats: For some patients, primers changed over time, blocking nucleotide-level comparison. Tregs expanded with activated donor B cells seemed most donor-specific. This study did not directly address biological reproducibility.

In germline, CDR1 is KGHDR, CDR2 SFDVKD. The CDR3 is 15 amino acids. Between the trimmed V and J ends, which lost 5 bases and 1 base, there was a span of 11 bases. FACS sorting followed a roughly six-day coculture of CFSE-labeled recipient PBMCs with irradiated graft donor PBMCs. As regards this clone: Its specificity is not known. The DNA ends 3 residues before the CDR3 does, and the rest of the CDR3 is filled in from the germline J gene.

Method: immunoSEQ multiplex PCR; TCRdb's copy keeps in-frame clones and lacks some. The table lists about 2,000 clones. The TCR was taken from a human patient who received a combined kidney and bone marrow transplant. This specimen was CD8+ T cells from blood cultured with allogeneic cells, taken before the transplant. This chain links TRBV24-1 with TRBJ1-3; D possibly corresponds to TRBD1 (5 bases). The CDR3 loop reads CATSGARVSGNTIYF. CDR3 DNA (partial): TGTGCCACCAGTGGTGCCAGGGTTTCTGGAAACACC.